Described below is a single T cell receptor beta chain sequence and its context. Its antigen is undetermined. The data stem from a study of chemoradiotherapy in HPV16-positive cancers. Study context: A couple of HPV16-positive patients' cells yielded candidate HPV-specific clones and common motifs.

Study results and limitations: Candidate HPV-specific clones and E7-related TCR motifs grew in tumor during treatment.

TCRdb's copy holds only in-frame clones and misses some; the assay was immunoSEQ multiplex PCR. The data show tens of thousands of clones, approximately 94% seen once. Here the sequenced sample was blood, taken from a patient who underwent chemoradiotherapy. The sequence was collected from a human donor with HPV-associated anogenital cancer.

CDR3 protein: CASSSSYAGGGDGYTF. Written as DNA, the CDR3 is TGTGCCAGCAGCTCGTCATATGCAGGGGGAGGCGATGGCTACACCTTC. The rearrangement uses TRBV7-6 and TRBJ1-2; 7 bases fit TRBD1. The germline gives CDR1 SGHVS, CDR2 FNYEAQ. After removal of 4 bases from V and 6 bases from J, the junction contained 14 bases not matched to a gene. The CDR3 is made up of 16 amino acids.